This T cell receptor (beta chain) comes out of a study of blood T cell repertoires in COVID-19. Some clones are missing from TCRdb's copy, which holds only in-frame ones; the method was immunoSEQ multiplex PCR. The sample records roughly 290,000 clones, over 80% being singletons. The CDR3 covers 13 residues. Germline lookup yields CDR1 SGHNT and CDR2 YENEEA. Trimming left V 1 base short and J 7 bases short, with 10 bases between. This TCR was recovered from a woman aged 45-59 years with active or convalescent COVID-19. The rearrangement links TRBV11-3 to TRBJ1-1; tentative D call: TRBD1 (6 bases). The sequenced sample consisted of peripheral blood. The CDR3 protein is CASSLVPGVEAFF. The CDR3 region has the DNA TGTGCCAGCAGCTTAGTCCCAGGGGTTGAAGCTTTCTTT.